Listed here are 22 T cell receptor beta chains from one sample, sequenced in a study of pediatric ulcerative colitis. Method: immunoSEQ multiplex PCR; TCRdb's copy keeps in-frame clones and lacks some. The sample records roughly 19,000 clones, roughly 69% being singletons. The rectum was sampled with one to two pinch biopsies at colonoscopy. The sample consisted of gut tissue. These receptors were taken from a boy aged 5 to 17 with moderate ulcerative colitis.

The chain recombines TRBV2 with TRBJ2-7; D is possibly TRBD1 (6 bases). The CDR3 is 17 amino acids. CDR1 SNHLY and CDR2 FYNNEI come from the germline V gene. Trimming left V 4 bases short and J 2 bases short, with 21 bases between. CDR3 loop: CASSAFLDSSTTYEQYF. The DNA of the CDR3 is TGTGCCAGCAGTGCATTTCTGGACAGCAGTACGACCTACGAGCAGTACTTC.

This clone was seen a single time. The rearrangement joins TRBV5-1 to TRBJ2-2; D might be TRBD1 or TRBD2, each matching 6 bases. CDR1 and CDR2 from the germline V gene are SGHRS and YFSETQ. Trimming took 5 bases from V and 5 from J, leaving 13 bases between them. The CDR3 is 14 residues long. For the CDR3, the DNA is TGCGCCAGCAGTTCTGAGGGGGGTACCGGGGAGCTGTTTTTT. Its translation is CASSSEGGTGELFF.

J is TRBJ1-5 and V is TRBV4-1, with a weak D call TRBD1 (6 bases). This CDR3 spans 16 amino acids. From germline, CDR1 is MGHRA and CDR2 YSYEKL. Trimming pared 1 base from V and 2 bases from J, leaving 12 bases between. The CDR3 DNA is TGCGCCAGCAGCCAAGCCACAGGGTCGGGCAATCAGCCCCAGCATTTT. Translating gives CASSQATGSGNQPQHF.

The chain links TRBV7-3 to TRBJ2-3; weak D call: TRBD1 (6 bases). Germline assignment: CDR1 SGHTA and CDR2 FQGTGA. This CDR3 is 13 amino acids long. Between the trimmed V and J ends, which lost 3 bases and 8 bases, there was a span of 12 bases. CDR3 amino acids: CASSLNRDATQYF. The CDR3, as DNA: TGTGCCAGCAGCTTGAACAGGGATGCTACGCAGTATTTT.

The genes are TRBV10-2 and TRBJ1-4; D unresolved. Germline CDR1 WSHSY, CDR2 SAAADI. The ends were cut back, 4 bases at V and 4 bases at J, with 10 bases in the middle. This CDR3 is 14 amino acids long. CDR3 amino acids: CASSVARVNEKLFF. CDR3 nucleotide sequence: TGCGCCAGCAGTGTAGCCCGGGTTAATGAAAAACTGTTTTTT.

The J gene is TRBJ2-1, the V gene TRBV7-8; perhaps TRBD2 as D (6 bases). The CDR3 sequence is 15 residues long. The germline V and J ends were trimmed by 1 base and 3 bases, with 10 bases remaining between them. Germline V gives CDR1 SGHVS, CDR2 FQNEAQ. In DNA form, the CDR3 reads TGTGCCAGCAGCTTAGTCACGACTAGCTACAATGAGCAGTTCTTC. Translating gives CASSLVTTSYNEQFF. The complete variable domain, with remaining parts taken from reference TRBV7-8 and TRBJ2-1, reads GAGVSQSPRYKVAKRGQDVALRCDPISGHVSLFWYQQALGQGPEFLTYFQNEAQLDKSGLPSDRFFAERPEGSVSTLKIQRTQQEDSAVYLCASSLVTTSYNEQFFGPGTRLTVL.

In DNA form, the CDR3 reads TGTGCCAGCAGCCTCGCAAAAGCCAGGGAAGGCTACACCTTC. Translation gives CASSLAKAREGYTF. The chain joins TRBV7-8 to TRBJ1-2; D possibly corresponds to TRBD1 (5 bases). Germline loops: CDR1 SGHVS, CDR2 FQNEAQ. V dropped 5 bases and J dropped 8 bases, with 18 bases sitting between them. The CDR3 has 14 amino acids.

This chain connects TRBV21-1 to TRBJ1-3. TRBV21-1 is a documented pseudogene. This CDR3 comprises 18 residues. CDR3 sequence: CASSPGRLRSLSGNTIYF. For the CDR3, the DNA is TGTGCCAGCAGCCCGGGGAGGCTCAGATCCCTCTCTGGAAACACCATATATTTT.

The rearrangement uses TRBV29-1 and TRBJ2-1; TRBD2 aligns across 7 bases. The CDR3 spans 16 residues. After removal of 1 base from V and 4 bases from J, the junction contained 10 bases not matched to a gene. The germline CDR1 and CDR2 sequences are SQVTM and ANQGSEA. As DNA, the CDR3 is TGCAGCGTTGAAGTGGACGCTAGCGGTCAATACAATGAGCAGTTCTTC. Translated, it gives CSVEVDASGQYNEQFF.

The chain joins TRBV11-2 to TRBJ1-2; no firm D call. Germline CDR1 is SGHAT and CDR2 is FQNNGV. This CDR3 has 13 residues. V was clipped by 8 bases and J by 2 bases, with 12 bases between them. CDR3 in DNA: TGTGCCAGCGAACGGAGTAGAAACTATGGCTACACCTTC. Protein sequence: CASERSRNYGYTF.

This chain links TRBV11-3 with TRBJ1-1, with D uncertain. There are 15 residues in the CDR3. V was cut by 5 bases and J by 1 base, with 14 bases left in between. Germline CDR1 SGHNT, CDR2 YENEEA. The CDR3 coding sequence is TGTGCCAGCAGCCTAGGTGGACGGTCGAACACTGAAGCTTTCTTT. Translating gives CASSLGGRSNTEAFF.

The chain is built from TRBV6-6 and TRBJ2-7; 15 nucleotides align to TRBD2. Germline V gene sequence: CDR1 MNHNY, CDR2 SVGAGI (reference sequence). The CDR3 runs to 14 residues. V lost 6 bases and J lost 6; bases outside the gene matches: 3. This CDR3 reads CASSRTSGGVEQYF. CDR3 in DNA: TGTGCCAGCAGCCGGACTAGCGGGGGGGTCGAGCAGTACTTC.

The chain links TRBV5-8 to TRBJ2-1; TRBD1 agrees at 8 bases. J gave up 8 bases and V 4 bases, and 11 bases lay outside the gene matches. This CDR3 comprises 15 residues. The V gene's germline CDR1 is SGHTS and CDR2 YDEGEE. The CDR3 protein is CASSRGQALLDEQFF. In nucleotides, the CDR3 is TGTGCCAGCAGCCGGGGACAGGCGCTTCTCGATGAGCAGTTCTTC.

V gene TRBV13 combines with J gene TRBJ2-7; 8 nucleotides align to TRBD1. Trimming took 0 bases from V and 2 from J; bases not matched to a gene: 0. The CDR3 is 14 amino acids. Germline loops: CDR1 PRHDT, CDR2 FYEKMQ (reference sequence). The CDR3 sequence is CASSLGRGPYEQYF. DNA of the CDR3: TGTGCCAGCAGCTTAGGCAGGGGGCCCTACGAGCAGTACTTC.

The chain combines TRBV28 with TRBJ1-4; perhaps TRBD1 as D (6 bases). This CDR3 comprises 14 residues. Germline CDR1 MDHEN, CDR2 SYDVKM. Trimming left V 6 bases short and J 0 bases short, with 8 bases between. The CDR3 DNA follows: TGTGCCAGCAGCGACAGGACAACTAATGAAAAACTGTTTTTT. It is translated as CASSDRTTNEKLFF.

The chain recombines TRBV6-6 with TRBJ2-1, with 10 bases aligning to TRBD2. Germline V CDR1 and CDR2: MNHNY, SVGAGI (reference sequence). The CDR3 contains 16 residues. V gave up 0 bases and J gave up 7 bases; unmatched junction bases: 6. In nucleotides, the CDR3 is TGTGCCAGCAGTTACTCAAGCGGGGGGGCCCAAAATGAGCAGTTCTTC. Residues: CASSYSSGGAQNEQFF.

The CDR3 nucleotides read TGTGCCAGCAGTTACAAAGCGGCCTCGAACACCGGGGAGCTGTTTTTT. Its protein product is CASSYKAASNTGELFF. The chain recombines TRBV6-6 with TRBJ2-2; D possibly corresponds to TRBD2 (5 bases). Germline V gives CDR1 MNHNY, CDR2 SVGAGI (reference sequence). CDR3 size: 16 residues. The V end was cut by 2 bases, the J end by 0 bases, with 10 bases between.

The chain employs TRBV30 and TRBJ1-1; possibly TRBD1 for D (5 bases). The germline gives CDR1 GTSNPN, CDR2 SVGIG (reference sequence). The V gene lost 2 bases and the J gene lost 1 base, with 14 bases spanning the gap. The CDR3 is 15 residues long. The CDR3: CAWSRTGTGNTEAFF. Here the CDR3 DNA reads TGTGCCTGGAGTCGGACCGGGACCGGGAACACTGAAGCTTTCTTT. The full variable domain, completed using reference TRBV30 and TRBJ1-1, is SQTIHQWPATLVQPVGSPLSLECTVEGTSNPNLYWYRQAAGRGLQLLFYSVGIGQISSEVPQNLSASRPQDRQFILSSKKLLLSDSGFYLCAWSRTGTGNTEAFFGQGTRLTVV.

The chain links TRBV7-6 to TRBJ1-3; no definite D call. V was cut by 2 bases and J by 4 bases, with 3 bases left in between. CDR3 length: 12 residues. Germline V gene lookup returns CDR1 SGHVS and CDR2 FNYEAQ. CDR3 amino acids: CASSLQGNTIYF. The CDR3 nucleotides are TGTGCCAGCAGCTTACAGGGAAACACCATATATTTT.

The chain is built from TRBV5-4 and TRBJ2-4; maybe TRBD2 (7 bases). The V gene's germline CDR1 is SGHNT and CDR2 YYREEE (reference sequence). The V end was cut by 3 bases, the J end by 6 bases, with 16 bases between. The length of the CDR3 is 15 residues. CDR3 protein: CASSWGGRGVNIQYF. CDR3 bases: TGTGCCAGCAGCTGGGGGGGGCGAGGGGTAAACATTCAGTACTTC.

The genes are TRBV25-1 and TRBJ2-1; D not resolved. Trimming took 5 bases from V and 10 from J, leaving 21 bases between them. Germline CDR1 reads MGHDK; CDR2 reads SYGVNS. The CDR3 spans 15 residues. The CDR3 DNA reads TGTGCCAGCAGTCGTTCAGAGGTAGGCGGACGGGAGCAGTTCTTC. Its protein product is CASSRSEVGGREQFF.

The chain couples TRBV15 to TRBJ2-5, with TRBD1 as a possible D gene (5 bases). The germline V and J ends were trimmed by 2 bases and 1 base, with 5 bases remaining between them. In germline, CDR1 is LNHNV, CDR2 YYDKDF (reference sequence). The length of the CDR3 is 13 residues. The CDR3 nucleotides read TGTGCCACCAGCAGAAGGGGCCAAGAGACCCAGTACTTC. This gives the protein CATSRRGQETQYF.